These 19 T cell receptor beta chains came from one sample sequenced in a study of T-cell reconstitution after alpha-beta-depleted transplantation in children. Unique molecular identifiers were incorporated during preparation of the TCRbeta library. One entry per CDR3 protein results from TCRdb running MiXCR on the PCR reads. The sample shows about 540,000 distinct CDR3 sequences, 18% of them seen only once. The sample in question was PBMCs from the stem cell graft donor, obtained from the stem cell graft. All receptors come from a human donor who donated a stem cell graft to a child with acute lymphoblastic leukemia.

The chain carries TRBV2 and TRBJ2-7; D not certain. The V and J ends lost 8 bases and 4 bases respectively, with 9 bases between them. The CDR3 sequence is 11 residues long. Germline assignment: CDR1 SNHLY and CDR2 FYNNEI. CDR3 sequence (DNA): TGTGCCAGCGACCCAGTGTACGAGCAGTACTTC. It specifies CASDPVYEQYF.

This clonotype was counted a few times. This chain uses TRBV6-1 with TRBJ2-3, with 10 bases that match TRBD2. The CDR3 is 18 residues long. Germline CDR1 MNHNS, CDR2 SASEGT. J lost 3 bases, V lost 5 bases, and 14 bases had no gene match. The CDR3 loop is CASSLGLATAAPTDTQYF. The CDR3, as DNA: TGTGCCAGCAGTCTGGGACTAGCGACGGCCGCCCCAACAGATACGCAGTATTTT.

The chain recombines TRBV5-1 with TRBJ2-7; the match to TRBD2 covers 7 bases. Trimming took 6 bases from V and 2 from J; bases not matched to a gene: 11. CDR3 length: 15 residues. Germline V gene data show CDR1 as SGHRS and CDR2 as YFSETQ. The CDR3 DNA reads TGCGCCAGCACCTTAACCTGGGGGGGACCCTACGAGCAGTACTTC. Its translation is CASTLTWGGPYEQYF.

This clonotype appeared a few times. V gene TRBV6-5 combines with J gene TRBJ2-3, with D perhaps TRBD1 (6 bases). The germline V and J ends were trimmed by 4 bases and 0 bases, with 14 bases remaining between them. Germline CDR1 reads MNHEY; CDR2 reads SVGAGI. This CDR3 comprises 16 residues. The CDR3 DNA reads TGTGCCAGCAGTTCACTCGGACAGCTTAGCACAGATACGCAGTATTTT. Protein sequence: CASSSLGQLSTDTQYF.

This chain joins TRBV20-1 and TRBJ1-3, with D hard to call. The CDR3 totals 15 residues. V gave up 0 bases and J gave up 0 bases, with 9 bases separating them. Germline V gene data show CDR1 as DFQATT and CDR2 as SNEGSKA (reference sequence). The CDR3 DNA reads TGCAGTGCTAGAGATTGGGAGATCTCTGGAAACACCATATATTTT. Its translation: CSARDWEISGNTIYF.

This chain uses TRBV20-1 with TRBJ2-5, with D hard to call. The CDR3 runs to 13 residues. From germline, CDR1 is DFQATT and CDR2 SNEGSKA (reference sequence). Trimming cost V 3 bases and J 5 bases, with 13 bases left between them. This CDR3 reads CSARPAGRETQYF. In DNA, the CDR3 is TGCAGTGCTAGGCCCGCTGGGCGGGAGACCCAGTACTTC.

The J gene is TRBJ2-7, the V gene TRBV6-1; TRBD2 is a possible D gene (5 bases). Germline V lookup: CDR1 MNHNS, CDR2 SASEGT. Trimming removed 5 bases at V and 4 bases at J, with 12 bases between. The CDR3 runs 13 residues. The CDR3 sequence: CASSLTREYEQYF. The DNA of the CDR3 is TGTGCCAGCAGTCTGACAAGGGAGTACGAGCAGTACTTC.

The CDR3 is CSVEPSDRYEQYF. Here the CDR3 DNA reads TGCAGCGTTGAACCCAGCGATCGCTACGAGCAGTACTTC. The V gene is TRBV29-1, the J gene TRBJ2-7; no reliable D call. The CDR3 consists of 13 residues. Looked up from germline, CDR1 is SQVTM and CDR2 is ANQGSEA. Trimming stripped 2 bases from V and 3 bases from J, with 11 bases between.

V usage is TRBV23-1 and J usage is TRBJ2-1, with 11 bases lining up with TRBD2. TRBV23-1 is identified as an open reading frame with a role that is uncertain. V gave up 6 bases and J gave up 4 bases; unmatched junction bases: 11. This CDR3 contains 17 residues. CDR3 DNA: TGCGCCAGCAGCCCATGGGGGACTAGCGGCGTATACAATGAGCAGTTCTTC. It translates to CASSPWGTSGVYNEQFF.

J is TRBJ2-1 and V is TRBV20-1; D possibly corresponds to TRBD2 (5 bases). This CDR3 is built from 15 residues. CDR1 and CDR2 (germline): DFQATT, SNEGSKA (reference sequence). The ends were cut back, 5 bases at V and 3 bases at J, with 17 bases in the middle. The CDR3 DNA follows: TGCAGTGCTGAGAGGTGGACTTCTTTCTACAATGAGCAGTTCTTC. Encoded protein: CSAERWTSFYNEQFF.

The chain links TRBV10-3 to TRBJ2-5; D gene unclear. V lost 6 bases to trimming and J lost 2 bases, with 10 bases between them. The V gene's germline CDR1 is ENHRY and CDR2 SYGVKD. The CDR3 sequence is 13 residues long. The CDR3 nucleotides read TGTGCCATCAGGGACGGTACACAAGAGACCCAGTACTTC. Its protein is CAIRDGTQETQYF.

The table lists this clonotype with a few counts. CDR3 sequence (DNA): TGTGCCACCAGCCTTGTGCGGGGGCGAGCCTACAATGAGCAGTTCTTC. Translating it yields CATSLVRGRAYNEQFF. The chain couples TRBV15 to TRBJ2-1; D possibly corresponds to TRBD2 (7 bases). The CDR3 runs 16 residues. Trimming took 5 bases from V and 2 from J, leaving 16 bases between them. Per the germline V gene, CDR1 is LNHNV and CDR2 is YYDKDF (reference sequence). The full variable domain, completed using reference TRBV15 and TRBJ2-1, is DAMVIQNPRYQVTQFGKPVTLSCSQTLNHNVMYWYQQKSSQAPKLLFHYYDKDFNNEADTPDNFQSRRPNTSFCFLDIRSPGLGDTAMYLCATSLVRGRAYNEQFFGPGTRLTVL.

This clonotype was counted between two and nine times. Mismatch with germline at one junction end may stem from a read error. This chain links TRBV20-1 with TRBJ1-6, with no clear D. Germline-derived CDR1 and CDR2 are DFQATT and SNEGSKA (reference sequence). The CDR3 extends over 14 amino acids. The CDR3 loop reads CSARGRAANSPLHF. DNA of the CDR3: TGCAGTGCGAGAGGGAGAGCAGCAAATTCACCCCTCCACTTT.

This clonotype occurred a few times. The CDR3 protein is CGTGGQETQYF. In nucleotides, the CDR3 is TGTGGGACAGGGGGCCAAGAGACCCAGTACTTC. The chain couples TRBV15 to TRBJ2-5, with 10 bases that match TRBD1. From germline, CDR1 is LNHNV and CDR2 YYDKDF (reference sequence). The CDR3 spans 11 residues.

This chain links TRBV4-2 with TRBJ1-3; a possible D gene is TRBD1 (5 bases). CDR1 LGHNA and CDR2 YNFKEQ come from the germline V gene. V lost 1 base and J 4 bases, leaving 14 bases between the germline ends. This CDR3 is 16 amino acids long. The CDR3 region has the DNA TGTGCCAGCAGCCAAGGGGGGTACGTGGTCGGAAACACCATATATTTT. Translation: CASSQGGYVVGNTIYF.

CDR3 region: CASSLDALASRNEQYF. In nucleotides, the CDR3 is TGTGCCAGCAGCTTAGATGCTCTAGCGTCAAGAAACGAGCAGTACTTC. The chain carries TRBV11-2 and TRBJ2-7; D possibly corresponds to TRBD2 (6 bases). V gave up 0 bases and J gave up 5 bases, with 17 bases separating them. The CDR3 has 16 residues. Per germline, CDR1 SGHAT and CDR2 FQNNGV.

This clonotype was counted many times. The chain carries TRBV5-1 and TRBJ2-3, with 8 nucleotides matching TRBD2. J was trimmed by 0 bases and V by 0 bases; bases with no gene match: 9. CDR1 and CDR2 from the germline V gene are SGHRS and YFSETQ. This CDR3 comprises 18 residues. The CDR3: CASSLGTGGDPSTDTQYF. CDR3 DNA sequence: TGCGCCAGCAGCTTGGGAACGGGAGGGGATCCTAGCACAGATACGCAGTATTTT.

The rearrangement joins TRBV12-3 or TRBV12-4 to TRBJ2-7; D might be TRBD1 or TRBD2, each matching 5 bases. The CDR3 length is 14 residues. Between the trimmed V and J ends, which lost 2 bases and 4 bases, there was a span of 12 bases. DNA of the CDR3: TGTGCCAGCAGTTTATCAGGGACCCGATACGAGCAGTACTTC. Its translation: CASSLSGTRYEQYF.

In its sample, this clonotype was seen a few times. The chain is built from TRBV20-1 and TRBJ2-7, with D uncertain. The V and J ends lost 0 bases and 9 bases respectively, with 9 bases between them. The CDR3 covers 11 residues. Per germline, CDR1 DFQATT and CDR2 SNEGSKA (reference sequence). CDR3 coding DNA: TGCAGTGCTAGAGATCGGGTCGGGCAGTACTTC. Translation: CSARDRVGQYF.